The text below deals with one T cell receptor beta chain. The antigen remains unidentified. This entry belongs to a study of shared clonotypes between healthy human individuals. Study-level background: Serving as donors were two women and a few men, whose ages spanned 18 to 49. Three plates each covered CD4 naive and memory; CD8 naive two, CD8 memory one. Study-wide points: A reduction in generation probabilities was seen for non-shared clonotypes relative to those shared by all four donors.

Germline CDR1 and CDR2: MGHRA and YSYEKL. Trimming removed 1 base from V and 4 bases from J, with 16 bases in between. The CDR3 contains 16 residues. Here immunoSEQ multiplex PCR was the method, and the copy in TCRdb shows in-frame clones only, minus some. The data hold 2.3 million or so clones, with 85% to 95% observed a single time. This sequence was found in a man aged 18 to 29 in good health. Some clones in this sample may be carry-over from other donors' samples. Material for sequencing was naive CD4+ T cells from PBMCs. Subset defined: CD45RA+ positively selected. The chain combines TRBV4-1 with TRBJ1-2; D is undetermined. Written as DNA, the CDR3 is TGCGCCAGCAGCCAAGTGGGCGGATCACTTTTCTATGGCTACACCTTC. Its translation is CASSQVGGSLFYGYTF.